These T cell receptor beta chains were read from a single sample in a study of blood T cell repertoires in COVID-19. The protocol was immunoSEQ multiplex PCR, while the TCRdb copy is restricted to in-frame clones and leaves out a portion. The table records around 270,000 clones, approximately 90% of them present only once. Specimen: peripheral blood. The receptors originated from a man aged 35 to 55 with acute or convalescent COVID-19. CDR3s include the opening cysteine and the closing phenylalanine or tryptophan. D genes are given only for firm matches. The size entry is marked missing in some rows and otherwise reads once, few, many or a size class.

DNA: TGTGCCAGCAGCCACACCCGGGAGGGATTTACCTACGAGCAGTACTTC
CDR3: CASSHTREGFTYEQYF
J: TRBJ2-7
size: NA
V: TRBV27
D: TRBD2

DNA: TGCGCCAGCAGCCGAGTCGGGGGGATGAACACTGAAGCTTTCTTT
CDR3: CASSRVGGMNTEAFF
J: TRBJ1-1
size: NA
V: TRBV5-1
D: NA

DNA: TGTGCCAGCAGCCGTGTCGCCTACAATGAGCAGTTCTTC
CDR3: CASSRVAYNEQFF
J: TRBJ2-1
size: NA
V: TRBV14
D: NA

DNA: TGCAGTGCTAGTGCTCCACCGGGACAGGTAGGATCGAACTATGGCTACACCTTC
CDR3: CSASAPPGQVGSNYGYTF
J: TRBJ1-2
size: NA
V: TRBV20-1
D: TRBD1

DNA: TGTGCCAGCAGCGTAGATGGGGGGGCCTATGGCTACACCTTC
CDR3: CASSVDGGAYGYTF
J: TRBJ1-2
size: NA
V: TRBV9
D: NA

DNA: TGTGCCAGTGGGACACTCTCTGGAAACACCATATATTTT
CDR3: CASGTLSGNTIYF
J: TRBJ1-3
size: once
V: TRBV12-3/TRBV12-4
D: NA

DNA: TGTGCCAGTAGGAGGGTCCCCCACTTCAACTATGGCTACACCTTC
CDR3: CASRRVPHFNYGYTF
J: TRBJ1-2
size: NA
V: TRBV19
D: NA

DNA: TGTGCACCATCAGGACAGGGGTCTGTATTGAGGTATGGCTACACCTTC
CDR3: CAPSGQGSVLRYGYTF
J: TRBJ1-2
size: few
V: TRBV19
D: TRBD1

DNA: TGTGCCAGCAGCGAAGGGGTAAATTCACCCCTCCACTTT
CDR3: CASSEGVNSPLHF
J: TRBJ1-6
size: NA
V: TRBV11-2
D: NA

DNA: TGTGCCTGGAGCCTAACAGGGGCCTATAATTCACCCCTCCACTTT
CDR3: CAWSLTGAYNSPLHF
J: TRBJ1-6
size: NA
V: TRBV30
D: TRBD1

DNA: TGTGCCAGCAGTGCCCCACAGGGGGCAAAGACCGGGGAGCTGTTTTTT
CDR3: CASSAPQGAKTGELFF
J: TRBJ2-2
size: NA
V: TRBV6-1
D: TRBD1

DNA: TGTGCCAGTAGACCGGGACAGGGGGCGTCCACTGAAGCTTTCTTT
CDR3: CASRPGQGASTEAFF
J: TRBJ1-1
size: NA
V: TRBV19
D: TRBD1

DNA: TGTGCCAGCAGCTTGGCAGGGGGCTATGGCTACACCTTC
CDR3: CASSLAGGYGYTF
J: TRBJ1-2
size: NA
V: TRBV5-6
D: TRBD1

DNA: TGTGCCAGCAGCTCGTCGGCCGGGGGAAATGAGCAGTTCTTC
CDR3: CASSSSAGGNEQFF
J: TRBJ2-1
size: NA
V: TRBV5-4
D: NA

DNA: TGTGCCAGCACCGACACTGGGACAGGGAAAACTGTGAACACTGAAGCTTTCTTT
CDR3: CASTDTGTGKTVNTEAFF
J: TRBJ1-1
size: NA
V: TRBV7-2
D: TRBD1

DNA: TGTGCCAGCAGCTGGGACAGCTCAAACACTGAAGCTTTCTTT
CDR3: CASSWDSSNTEAFF
J: TRBJ1-1
size: NA
V: TRBV5-4
D: TRBD1

DNA: TGCGCCAGCGGAGCCCAGCCCCAGCATTTT
CDR3: CASGAQPQHF
J: TRBJ1-5
size: NA
V: TRBV10-1
D: NA

DNA: TGTGCCAGCAGTGAACAGGGTACCAATCAGCCCCAGCATTTT
CDR3: CASSEQGTNQPQHF
J: TRBJ1-5
size: NA
V: TRBV2
D: NA

DNA: TGCGCCAGCAGGGAGGGGACAGTACGCACCGGGGAGCTGTTTTTT
CDR3: CASREGTVRTGELFF
J: TRBJ2-2
size: once
V: TRBV5-1
D: NA

DNA: TGTGCCAGCGGTAACGACAGGGGTCCCCTCAATTCACCCCTCCACTTT
CDR3: CASGNDRGPLNSPLHF
J: TRBJ1-6
size: once
V: TRBV2
D: TRBD1

DNA: TGTGCCAGCACCTTGACAGGGCTAAAGGGCTACACCTTC
CDR3: CASTLTGLKGYTF
J: TRBJ1-2
size: once
V: TRBV2
D: TRBD1

DNA: TGTGCCAGCAGCTTGGTTTACAGGGAGGGAGGAAACACCATATATTTT
CDR3: CASSLVYREGGNTIYF
J: TRBJ1-3
size: NA
V: TRBV5-6
D: NA

DNA: TGTGCCAGCAGTCGGAGCTCTGGAAACACCATATATTTT
CDR3: CASSRSSGNTIYF
J: TRBJ1-3
size: NA
V: TRBV6-5
D: NA

DNA: TGTGCCAGCAGCCCGGGGGGACAGGGGGCATCGAAGCAGTACTTC
CDR3: CASSPGGQGASKQYF
J: TRBJ2-7
size: NA
V: TRBV2
D: TRBD1

DNA: TGTGCCAGCAGTCCCCGACAGTATAGCAATCAGCCCCAGCATTTT
CDR3: CASSPRQYSNQPQHF
J: TRBJ1-5
size: NA
V: TRBV27
D: NA

DNA: TGTGCCACCTATGGGACTAGCGCCTGGAATGAGCAGTTCTTC
CDR3: CATYGTSAWNEQFF
J: TRBJ2-1
size: once
V: TRBV28
D: TRBD2

DNA: TGTGCCAGCAGCGCTCTACAGGGTGATACGCAGTATTTT
CDR3: CASSALQGDTQYF
J: TRBJ2-3
size: NA
V: TRBV9
D: NA

DNA: TGTGCCAGCTCACCCACCGCCGGGACTCCGGACCCCTACAATGAGCAGTTCTTC
CDR3: CASSPTAGTPDPYNEQFF
J: TRBJ2-1
size: NA
V: TRBV18
D: NA

DNA: TGTGCCAGCAGCTCCCACCGTGGAGGCCCTTGGGATGAGCAGTTCTTC
CDR3: CASSSHRGGPWDEQFF
J: TRBJ2-1
size: NA
V: TRBV9
D: NA

DNA: TGCGCCAGCAGTTTAACTACGCAGGGGCGTACTGAAGCTTTCTTT
CDR3: CASSLTTQGRTEAFF
J: TRBJ1-1
size: once
V: TRBV5-1
D: NA

DNA: TGTGCCAGCAGTGCTGACAGGGGTAGAAATGAAAAACTGTTTTTT
CDR3: CASSADRGRNEKLFF
J: TRBJ1-4
size: NA
V: TRBV2
D: TRBD1

DNA: TGCGCCAGCCGGGACAGCCCCTCCTACAATGAGCAGTTCTTC
CDR3: CASRDSPSYNEQFF
J: TRBJ2-1
size: NA
V: TRBV5-1
D: TRBD1

DNA: TGTGCCAGTAGTACCCGGACTGTTAACATGAACACTGAAGCTTTCTTT
CDR3: CASSTRTVNMNTEAFF
J: TRBJ1-1
size: NA
V: TRBV19
D: NA

DNA: TGTGCCAGCAGCCCCCAGGGCTTGAACACTGAAGCTTTCTTT
CDR3: CASSPQGLNTEAFF
J: TRBJ1-1
size: NA
V: TRBV27
D: NA

DNA: TGTGCCAGCAGTTACAAGGCTAGGTCCTACGAGCAGTACTTC
CDR3: CASSYKARSYEQYF
J: TRBJ2-7
size: few
V: TRBV6-5
D: NA

DNA: TGTGCCAGCAGTAGACGGGGAAATGAAAAACTGTTTTTT
CDR3: CASSRRGNEKLFF
J: TRBJ1-4
size: NA
V: TRBV27
D: NA

DNA: TGCGCCAGCAAAACAGTCACCAATGAAAAACTGTTTTTT
CDR3: CASKTVTNEKLFF
J: TRBJ1-4
size: once
V: TRBV10-2
D: NA

DNA: TGCGCCAGCAGCCAGTACAATGAGCAGTTCTTC
CDR3: CASSQYNEQFF
J: TRBJ2-1
size: few
V: TRBV10-2
D: NA

DNA: TGTGCCAGCACCCCAGACAGAACGAACACCGGGGAGCTGTTTTTT
CDR3: CASTPDRTNTGELFF
J: TRBJ2-2
size: NA
V: TRBV7-8
D: NA

DNA: TGTGCCTGGAGTAGTGGCCGTCGAAACACCATATATTTT
CDR3: CAWSSGRRNTIYF
J: TRBJ1-3
size: NA
V: TRBV30
D: NA

DNA: TGTGCCAGCACCACGTGGGCCCCTGAAAAACTGTTTTTT
CDR3: CASTTWAPEKLFF
J: TRBJ1-4
size: NA
V: TRBV12-3/TRBV12-4
D: NA